Below, 13 T cell receptor beta chains from the same sample are listed, as sequenced in a study of OX40 agonist ivuxolimab in advanced cancers. Libraries were constructed by the immunoSEQ multiplex PCR assay. Not all clones reach the TCRdb copy of this immuneACCESS table, which keeps in-frame sequences only. Checked studies attribute under half of the gap to unresolved V genes and leave the rest unexplained. For this sample there are roughly 100,000 clones; over 75% appear just once. About 4.1% of the sample is held by the ten biggest clonotypes. The specimen was CD4+ or CD8+ T cells sorted from blood, collected in a trial of the OX40 agonist ivuxolimab. These receptors originate from an adult with an advanced solid tumor such as melanoma, head and neck, liver or kidney cancer.

The chain carries TRBV10-3 and TRBJ2-5, with a tentative D call TRBD1 (6 bases). The length of the CDR3 is 14 residues. V was cut by 3 bases and J by 5 bases, with 13 bases left in between. Germline V gives CDR1 ENHRY, CDR2 SYGVKD. In DNA, the CDR3 is TGTGCCATCAGTGAAGAACAGGGATGGGAGACCCAGTACTTC. Its translation is CAISEEQGWETQYF.

This clone is a singleton in its sample. This rearrangement joins TRBV7-9 to TRBJ2-5; D gene uncertain. Germline lookup yields CDR1 SEHNR and CDR2 FQNEAQ (reference sequence). CDR3 length: 15 amino acids. V was shortened by 1 base and J by 3 bases, with 12 bases between the two germline ends. The chain's CDR3 is CASSLGTRYKETQYF. CDR3 DNA sequence: TGTGCCAGCAGCTTAGGAACCAGGTACAAAGAGACCCAGTACTTC.

The chain employs TRBV23-1 and TRBJ2-5; D unclear. TRBV23-1 is reported as an ORF; its role is uncertain. CDR3 length equals 17 residues. Trimming took off 0 bases at V and 0 bases at J, with 14 bases between the two ends. The CDR3 loop is CASSQSIRAEDQETQYF. CDR3 in DNA: TGCGCCAGCAGTCAATCGATCCGGGCTGAGGACCAAGAGACCCAGTACTTC.

V is TRBV28 and J is TRBJ2-7; D gene uncertain. Germline values: CDR1 MDHEN, CDR2 SYDVKM. Trimming cost V 2 bases and J 4 bases, with 6 bases left between them. The CDR3 has 12 residues. Here the CDR3 reads CASSLPEYEQYF. In nucleotides, the CDR3 is TGTGCCAGCAGTTTACCAGAGTACGAGCAGTACTTC.

V and J are TRBV18 and TRBJ2-7; D not certain. This CDR3 spans 15 amino acids. Trimming removed 1 base at V and 7 bases at J, with 17 bases between. Per the germline V gene, CDR1 is KGHSH and CDR2 is LQKENI. The CDR3, as DNA: TGTGCCAGCTCACCACTCTCTACCACCAGGTGGGAGCAGTACTTC. Its translation is CASSPLSTTRWEQYF. Filled out from reference TRBV18 and TRBJ2-7, the complete variable domain reads NAGVMQNPRHLVRRRGQEARLRCSPMKGHSHVYWYRQLPEEGLKFMVYLQKENIIDESGMPKERFSAEFPKEGPSILRIQQVVRGDSAAYFCASSPLSTTRWEQYFGPGTRLTVT.

The chain has TRBV28 and TRBJ1-4; weak D call: TRBD1 (6 bases). CDR1 and CDR2 (germline): MDHEN, SYDVKM. V gave up 10 bases and J gave up 8 bases, with 11 bases separating them. The CDR3 sequence is 11 residues long. CDR3 amino acids: CAIRTEEKLFF. Written as DNA, the CDR3 is TGTGCCATCCGGACAGAGGAAAAACTGTTTTTT.

Worth noting for this clone: An end of the junction differs from the germline gene, which may be a read error. The V and J genes are TRBV30 and TRBJ2-2; D call uncertain. Germline V CDR1 and CDR2: GTSNPN, SVGIG (reference sequence). The CDR3 is made up of 15 amino acids. CDR3 sequence (DNA): TGTGGCTGGTCGTCGGCAGCCGTTAACACCGGGGAGCTGTTTTTT. Protein sequence: CGWSSAAVNTGELFF.

Here the CDR3 reads CASSPNMLSSVAGELFF. CDR3 DNA sequence: TGTGCCAGCAGCCCCAACATGTTGTCTAGCGTTGCCGGGGAGCTGTTTTTT. The gene calls are TRBV9 and TRBJ2-2; possible D gene TRBD2, 6 bases. CDR1 SGDLS and CDR2 YYNGEE come from the germline V gene. This CDR3 has 17 amino acids. With 4 bases removed from V and 6 bases from J, the gap between germline ends came to 22 bases.

V is TRBV28 and J is TRBJ2-7, with D perhaps TRBD1 or TRBD2 (5 bases each). V lost 5 bases, J lost 7 bases, and 18 bases lay in between. Looked up from germline, CDR1 is MDHEN and CDR2 is SYDVKM. The CDR3 spans 14 residues. The CDR3 sequence is CASSHRGTGREQYF. The CDR3 bases are TGTGCCAGCAGTCATAGAGGGACCGGACGGGAGCAGTACTTC.

This clone was recorded a few times. The chain joins TRBV7-2 to TRBJ2-7; possible D gene TRBD1, 5 bases. CDR3 length: 14 residues. Looked up from germline, CDR1 is SGHTA and CDR2 is FQGNSA. Trimming pared 5 bases from V and 3 bases from J, leaving 14 bases between. CDR3 nucleotides: TGTGCCAGCAGCGAACAGGTAGAAGTCTACGAGCAGTACTTC. Translating it yields CASSEQVEVYEQYF.

V usage is TRBV4-2 and J usage is TRBJ1-5; D call uncertain. The CDR3 sequence is 13 residues long. Germline lookup yields CDR1 LGHNA and CDR2 YNFKEQ. V was pared by 5 bases and J by 2 bases, with 7 bases between. The CDR3 nucleotides read TGTGCCAGCAGCTTCGGGGGCAATCAGCCCCAGCATTTT. Translated: CASSFGGNQPQHF.

CDR3 sequence: CASSLGQENIQYF. Written as DNA, the CDR3 is TGTGCCAGCAGCCTCGGACAGGAAAACATTCAGTACTTC. The chain recombines TRBV2 with TRBJ2-4; 7 bases are shared with TRBD1. CDR3 length equals 13 residues. CDR1 and CDR2 from the germline V gene are SNHLY and FYNNEI. J lost 5 bases, V lost 6 bases, and 4 bases had no gene match.

The rearrangement links TRBV2 to TRBJ2-1, with 8 bases fitting TRBD2. The J segment lost 4 bases and the V segment lost 6 bases, leaving 11 bases of the junction unmatched. Germline CDR1 reads SNHLY; CDR2 reads FYNNEI. The CDR3 is 16 amino acids. CDR3 sequence (DNA): TGTGCCAGCAGGAAAGGGGGGGCTAGCGGGTACAATGAGCAGTTCTTC. Translated, it gives CASRKGGASGYNEQFF.